This T cell receptor (beta chain) stems from a study of cytomegalovirus exposure and HLA in healthy donors. In germline, CDR1 is SGDLS, CDR2 YYNGEE. This CDR3 has 14 amino acids. V was clipped by 5 bases and J by 5 bases; unmatched bases: 6. Amplification used 60 Vbeta primers and 13 Jbeta primers. Assay: immunoSEQ multiplex PCR; the TCRdb copy retains only in-frame clones and omits some. The table for this sample gives some 130,000 clones. The source is a man younger than 30 in good health and CMV-seronegative. J is TRBJ2-5 and V is TRBV9, with 10 positions matching TRBD1. Sequencing input: PBMCs. The CDR3 sequence: CASSRQGAGETQYF. The CDR3, as DNA: TGTGCCAGCAGTCGACAGGGGGCGGGTGAGACCCAGTACTTC.